These 10 T cell receptor beta chains were all obtained from the same sample, sequenced in a study of cytomegalovirus exposure and HLA in healthy donors. PCR employed 60 Vbeta and 13 Jbeta primers. This table comes from immunoSEQ multiplex PCR, and its TCRdb copy is limited to in-frame clones, with some not included. The repertoire holds about 95,000 clones, approximately 77% seen once, with roughly 5% in the top ten. Sequences were obtained from PBMCs. The origin of the receptors is a woman aged 40 to 49 in good health and CMV-seronegative.

CDR3 nucleotide sequence: TGTGCCATCAGCGACTGGAGCCGGGACTCGAAGGGGGGCTACACCTTC. Protein: CAISDWSRDSKGGYTF. The V and J genes are TRBV10-3 and TRBJ1-2; TRBD1 is a possible D gene (5 bases). This CDR3 is built from 16 residues. The germline V and J ends were trimmed by 6 bases and 8 bases, with 25 bases remaining between them. The germline CDR1 and CDR2 sequences are ENHRY and SYGVKD.

This chain uses TRBV19 with TRBJ2-1, with 8 bases matching TRBD1. V shed 6 bases, J shed 3 bases, and the junction held 4 bases outside the gene matches. The CDR3 is made up of 14 amino acids. Germline values: CDR1 LNHDA, CDR2 SQIVND (reference sequence). The DNA for the CDR3 is TGTGCCAGTAGGGACAGGGATCACTACAATGAGCAGTTCTTC. This codes for CASRDRDHYNEQFF.

The rearrangement links TRBV7-9 to TRBJ1-3; possibly TRBD1 for D (5 bases). Per the germline V gene, CDR1 is SEHNR and CDR2 is FQNEAQ (reference sequence). This CDR3 region has 14 residues. Trimming left V 7 bases short and J 4 bases short, with 14 bases between. CDR3 region: CASNPTGEGNTIYF. The CDR3 nucleotides are TGTGCCAGCAACCCCACGGGGGAAGGAAACACCATATATTTT.

The V and J genes are TRBV30 and TRBJ2-5; 15 bases line up with TRBD2. V was clipped by 5 bases and J by 2 bases; unmatched bases: 6. This CDR3 comprises 16 residues. CDR1 GTSNPN and CDR2 SVGIG come from the germline V gene (reference sequence). The CDR3 is CAWDPGLAGGQETQYF. CDR3 sequence (DNA): TGTGCCTGGGATCCGGGACTAGCGGGGGGACAAGAGACCCAGTACTTC.

V gene TRBV11-2 combines with J gene TRBJ1-1; no firm D call. From germline, CDR1 is SGHAT and CDR2 FQNNGV. V shed 3 bases and J shed 0 bases, with 5 bases lying between them. CDR3 length: 13 amino acids. The CDR3 sequence is CASSFGLNTEAFF. DNA of the CDR3: TGTGCCAGCAGCTTTGGGCTGAACACTGAAGCTTTCTTT. Full variable domain (outside the CDR3, taken from reference TRBV11-2 and TRBJ1-1): EAGVAQSPRYKIIEKRQSVAFWCNPISGHATLYWYQQILGQGPKLLIQFQNNGVVDDSQLPKDRFSAERLKGVDSTLKIQPAKLEDSAVYLCASSFGLNTEAFFGQGTRLTVV.

This chain uses TRBV6-5 with TRBJ1-2; no reliable D call. This CDR3 spans 13 amino acids. Germline CDR1 MNHEY, CDR2 SVGAGI. Trimming stripped 5 bases from V and 2 bases from J, with 9 bases between. The CDR3 is CASSPVLNYGYTF. CDR3 sequence (DNA): TGTGCCAGCAGTCCGGTGCTAAACTATGGCTACACCTTC.

CDR3 sequence: CASRSSPYRRNTEAFF. The CDR3 DNA reads as TGTGCCAGCAGATCCTCCCCCTACAGGAGGAACACTGAAGCTTTCTTT. The chain combines TRBV6-6 with TRBJ1-1; possibly TRBD1 for D (5 bases). CDR3 length: 16 amino acids. V was shortened by 6 bases and J by 1 base, with 18 bases between the two germline ends. Germline values: CDR1 MNHNY, CDR2 SVGAGI (reference sequence).

This clone showed up just a few times. V usage is TRBV10-3 and J usage is TRBJ2-7; tentative D call: TRBD1 (5 bases). Germline V lookup: CDR1 ENHRY, CDR2 SYGVKD. This CDR3 is built from 13 residues. V was pared by 2 bases and J by 3 bases, with 8 bases between. CDR3 loop: CAISEGQFYEQYF. As DNA, the CDR3 is TGTGCCATCAGTGAGGGACAATTCTACGAGCAGTACTTC.

About this clone: A junction boundary mismatches the germline segment, possibly from a read error. Additional DNA sequences in this sample encode the identical CDR3. The chain uses TRBV7-8 and TRBJ1-6; weak D call: TRBD1 (6 bases). This CDR3 has 15 residues. Germline CDR1 is SGHVS and CDR2 is FQNEAQ. This CDR3 is CASSLVTGTNSPLHF. CDR3 DNA sequence: TGTGCCAGCAGCTTAGTAACAGGGACTAATTCCCCCCTCCACTTT.

The rearrangement uses TRBV19 and TRBJ2-7; TRBD2 aligns across 7 bases. CDR1 and CDR2 from the germline V gene are LNHDA and SQIVND (reference sequence). This CDR3 region has 12 residues. The junction had 5 bases not matched to a gene; V was cut back by 5 bases and J by 7 bases. The DNA of the CDR3 is TGTGCCAGTAGTGGACTAGGCTCAGAGCAGTACTTC. Its protein product is CASSGLGSEQYF. The variable domain in full, completed from reference TRBV19 and TRBJ2-7, reads DGGITQSPKYLFRKEGQNVTLSCEQNLNHDAMYWYRQDPGQGLRLIYYSQIVNDFQKGDIAEGYSVSREKKESFPLTVTSAQKNPTAFYLCASSGLGSEQYFGPGTRLTVT.